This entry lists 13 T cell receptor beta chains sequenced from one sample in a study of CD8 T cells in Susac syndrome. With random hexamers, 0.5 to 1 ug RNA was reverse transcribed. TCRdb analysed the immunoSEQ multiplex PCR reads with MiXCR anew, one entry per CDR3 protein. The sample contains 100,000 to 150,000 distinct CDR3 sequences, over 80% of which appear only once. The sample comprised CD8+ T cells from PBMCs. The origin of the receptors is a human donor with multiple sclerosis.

The CDR3 DNA follows: TGTGCCATCAGTGAGTCTCGGGGCGGGGAGCTGTTTTTT. The encoded protein is CAISESRGGELFF. This chain links TRBV10-3 with TRBJ2-2; TRBD2 might be the D (5 bases). Trimming removed 0 bases at V and 7 bases at J, with 6 bases between. The CDR3 consists of 13 residues. Germline V CDR1 and CDR2: ENHRY, SYGVKD.

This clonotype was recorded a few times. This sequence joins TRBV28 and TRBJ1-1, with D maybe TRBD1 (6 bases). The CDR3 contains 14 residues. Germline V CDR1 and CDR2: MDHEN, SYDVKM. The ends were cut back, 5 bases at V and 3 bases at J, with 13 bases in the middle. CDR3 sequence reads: CASSQQGGDTEAFF. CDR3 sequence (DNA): TGTGCCAGCAGTCAACAGGGTGGCGACACTGAAGCTTTCTTT. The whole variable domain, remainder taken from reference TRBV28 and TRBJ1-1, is DVKVTQSSRYLVKRTGEKVFLECVQDMDHENMFWYRQDPGLGLRLIYFSYDVKMKEKGDIPEGYSVSREKKERFSLILESASTNQTSMYLCASSQQGGDTEAFFGQGTRLTVV.

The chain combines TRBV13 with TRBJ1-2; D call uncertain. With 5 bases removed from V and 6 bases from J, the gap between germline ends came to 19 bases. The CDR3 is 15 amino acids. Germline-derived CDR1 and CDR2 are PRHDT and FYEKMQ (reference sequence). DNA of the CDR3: TGTGCCAGCAGCCTCGACCTAGGCACGGTTGATGGCTACACCTTC. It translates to CASSLDLGTVDGYTF.

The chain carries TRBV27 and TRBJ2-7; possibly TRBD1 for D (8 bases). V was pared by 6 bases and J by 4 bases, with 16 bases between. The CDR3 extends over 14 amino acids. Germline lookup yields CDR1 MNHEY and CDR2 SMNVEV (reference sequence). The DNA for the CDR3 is TGTGCCAGCAGCTTACAGGGGGGGGTGTACGAGCAGTACTTC. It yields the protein CASSLQGGVYEQYF.

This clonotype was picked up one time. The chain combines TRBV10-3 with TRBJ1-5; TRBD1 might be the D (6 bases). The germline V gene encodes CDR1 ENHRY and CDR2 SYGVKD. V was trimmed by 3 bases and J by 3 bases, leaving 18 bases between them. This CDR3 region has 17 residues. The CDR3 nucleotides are TGTGCCATCAGTGATCCACCCCAGGGGACCTCCAATCAGCCCCAGCATTTT. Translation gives CAISDPPQGTSNQPQHF.

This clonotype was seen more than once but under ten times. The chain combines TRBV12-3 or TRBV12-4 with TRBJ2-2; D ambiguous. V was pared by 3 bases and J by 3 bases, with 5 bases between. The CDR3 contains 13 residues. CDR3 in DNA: TGTGCCAGCAGTTTGCGCGACACCGGGGAGCTGTTTTTT. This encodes CASSLRDTGELFF.

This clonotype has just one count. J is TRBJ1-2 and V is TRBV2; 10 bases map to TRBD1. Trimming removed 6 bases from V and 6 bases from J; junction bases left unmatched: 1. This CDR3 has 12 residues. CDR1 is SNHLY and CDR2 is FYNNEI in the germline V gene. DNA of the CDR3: TGTGCCAGCAGAGGACAGGGGGATGGCTACACCTTC. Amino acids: CASRGQGDGYTF.

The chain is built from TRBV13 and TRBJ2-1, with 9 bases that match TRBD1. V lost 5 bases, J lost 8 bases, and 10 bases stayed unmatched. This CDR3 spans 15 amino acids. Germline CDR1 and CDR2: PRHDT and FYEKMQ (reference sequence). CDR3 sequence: CASSPHRTGAHEQFF. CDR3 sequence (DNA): TGTGCCAGCAGCCCACACAGGACAGGGGCCCATGAGCAGTTCTTC.

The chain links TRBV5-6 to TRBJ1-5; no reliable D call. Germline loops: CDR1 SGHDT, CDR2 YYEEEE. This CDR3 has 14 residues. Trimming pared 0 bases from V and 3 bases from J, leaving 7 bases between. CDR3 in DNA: TGTGCCAGCAGCTTGGCAGAGTTCAATCAGCCCCAGCATTTT. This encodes CASSLAEFNQPQHF.

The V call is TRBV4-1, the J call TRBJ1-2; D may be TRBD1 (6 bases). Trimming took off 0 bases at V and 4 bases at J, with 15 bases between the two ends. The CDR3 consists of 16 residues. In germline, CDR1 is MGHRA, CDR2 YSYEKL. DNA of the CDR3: TGCGCCAGCAGCCAAGAGCAAGGGGGTTCGAGCTATGGCTACACCTTC. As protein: CASSQEQGGSSYGYTF.

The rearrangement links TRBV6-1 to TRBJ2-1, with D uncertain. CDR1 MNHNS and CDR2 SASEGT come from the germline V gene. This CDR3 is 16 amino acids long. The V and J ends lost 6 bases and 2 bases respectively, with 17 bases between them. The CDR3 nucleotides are TGTGCCAGCAGAGCGCTGACCAGACCGGCCTACAATGAGCAGTTCTTC. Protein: CASRALTRPAYNEQFF.

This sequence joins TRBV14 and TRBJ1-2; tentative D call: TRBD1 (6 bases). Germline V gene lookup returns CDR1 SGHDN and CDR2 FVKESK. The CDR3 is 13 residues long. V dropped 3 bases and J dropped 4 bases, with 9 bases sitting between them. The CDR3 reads CASSQGTFYGYTF. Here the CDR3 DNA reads TGTGCCAGCAGCCAGGGGACATTCTATGGCTACACCTTC.

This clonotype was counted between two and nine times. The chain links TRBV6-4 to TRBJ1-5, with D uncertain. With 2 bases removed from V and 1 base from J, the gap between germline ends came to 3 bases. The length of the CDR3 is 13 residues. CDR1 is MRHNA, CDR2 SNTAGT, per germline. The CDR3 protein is CASSDGSNQPQHF. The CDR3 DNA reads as TGTGCCAGCAGTGACGGAAGCAATCAGCCCCAGCATTTT.